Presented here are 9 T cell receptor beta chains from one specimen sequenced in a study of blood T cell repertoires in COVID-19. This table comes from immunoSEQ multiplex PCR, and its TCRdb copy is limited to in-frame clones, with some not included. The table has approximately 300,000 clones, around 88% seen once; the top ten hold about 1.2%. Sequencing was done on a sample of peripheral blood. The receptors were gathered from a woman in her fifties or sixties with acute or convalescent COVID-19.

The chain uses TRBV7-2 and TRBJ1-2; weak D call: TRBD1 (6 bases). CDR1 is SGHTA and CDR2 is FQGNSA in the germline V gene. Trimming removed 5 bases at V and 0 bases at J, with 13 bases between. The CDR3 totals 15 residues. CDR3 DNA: TGTGCCAGCAGCCCAGACAGGATCACTAACTATGGCTACACCTTC. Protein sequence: CASSPDRITNYGYTF. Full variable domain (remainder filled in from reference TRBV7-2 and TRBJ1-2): GAGVSQSPSNKVTEKGKDVELRCDPISGHTALYWYRQSLGQGLEFLIYFQGNSAPDKSGLPSDRFSAERTGGSVSTLTIQRTQQEDSAVYLCASSPDRITNYGYTFGSGTRLTVV.

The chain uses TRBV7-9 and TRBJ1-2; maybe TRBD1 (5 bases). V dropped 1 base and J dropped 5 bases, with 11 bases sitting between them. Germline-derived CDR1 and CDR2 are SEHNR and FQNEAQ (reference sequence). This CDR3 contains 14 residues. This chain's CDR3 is CASSLDGGGYGYTF. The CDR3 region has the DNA TGTGCCAGCAGCTTAGACGGGGGTGGATATGGCTACACCTTC. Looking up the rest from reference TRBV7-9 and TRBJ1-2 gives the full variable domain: DTGVSQNPRHKITKRGQNVTFRCDPISEHNRLYWYRQTLGQGPEFLTYFQNEAQLEKSRLLSDRFSAERPKGSFSTLEIQRTEQGDSAMYLCASSLDGGGYGYTFGSGTRLTVV.

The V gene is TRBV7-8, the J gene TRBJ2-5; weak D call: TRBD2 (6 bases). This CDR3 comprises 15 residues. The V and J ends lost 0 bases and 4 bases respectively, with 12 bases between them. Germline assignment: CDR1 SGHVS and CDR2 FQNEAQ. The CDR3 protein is CASSLALLAPETQYF. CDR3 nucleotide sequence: TGTGCCAGCAGCTTAGCGCTGCTAGCGCCAGAGACCCAGTACTTC.

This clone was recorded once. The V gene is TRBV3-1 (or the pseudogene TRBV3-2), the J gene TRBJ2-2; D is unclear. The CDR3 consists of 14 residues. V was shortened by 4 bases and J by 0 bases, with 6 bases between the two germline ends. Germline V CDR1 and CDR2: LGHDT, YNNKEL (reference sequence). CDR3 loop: CASSRGANTGELFF. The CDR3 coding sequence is TGTGCCAGCAGCCGCGGTGCGAACACCGGGGAGCTGTTTTTT.

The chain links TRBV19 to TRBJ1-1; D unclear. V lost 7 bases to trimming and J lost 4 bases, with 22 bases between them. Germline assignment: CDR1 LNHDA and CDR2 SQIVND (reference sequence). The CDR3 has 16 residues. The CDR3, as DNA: TGTGCCAGTACCCCCTCGGGGTCTCCTGTCCCCACTGAAGCTTTCTTT. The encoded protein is CASTPSGSPVPTEAFF.

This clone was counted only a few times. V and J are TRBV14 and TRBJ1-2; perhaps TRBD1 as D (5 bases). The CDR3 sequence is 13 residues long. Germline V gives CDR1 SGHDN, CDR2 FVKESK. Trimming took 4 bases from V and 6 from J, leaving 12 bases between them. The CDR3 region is CASSLAGEDGYTF. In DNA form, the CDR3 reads TGTGCCAGCAGCCTTGCGGGGGAGGATGGCTACACCTTC.

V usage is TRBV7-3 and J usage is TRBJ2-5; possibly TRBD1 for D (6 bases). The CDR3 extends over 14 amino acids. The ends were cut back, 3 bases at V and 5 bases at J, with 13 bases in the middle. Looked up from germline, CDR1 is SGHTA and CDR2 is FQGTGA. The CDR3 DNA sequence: TGTGCCAGCAGCTTTCCCGCAGGGGTCGAGACCCAGTACTTC. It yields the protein CASSFPAGVETQYF.

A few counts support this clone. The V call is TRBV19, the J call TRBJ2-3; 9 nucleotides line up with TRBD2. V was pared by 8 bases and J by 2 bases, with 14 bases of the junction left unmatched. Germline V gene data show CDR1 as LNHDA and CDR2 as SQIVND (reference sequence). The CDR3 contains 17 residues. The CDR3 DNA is TGTGCCAGTGCCGACCAAAAGACTAGCGGATCCACAGATACGCAGTATTTT. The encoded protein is CASADQKTSGSTDTQYF.

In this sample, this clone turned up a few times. The CDR3 sequence is CASSQGPLEQYF. Here the CDR3 DNA reads TGTGCCAGCAGCCAGGGGCCTCTCGAGCAGTACTTC. The V and J genes are TRBV12-3 or TRBV12-4 and TRBJ2-7, with a tentative D call TRBD1 (6 bases). The CDR3 spans 12 residues. V lost 6 bases and J lost 6, with 12 bases in between.